This record looks at one T cell receptor (beta chain) sequence and its context. This receptor's antigen is unknown. Within one base of it there is no much larger clone, and no base qualities were kept. Other DNA sequences in the same sample also yield this CDR3. CDR1 and CDR2, looked up from the germline V gene (reference sequence), are LNHNV and YYDKDF. The CDR3 measures 15 amino acids from cysteine to phenylalanine. CDR3 DNA only is kept here, 45 bases in frame from base 1. V loses 0 bases, J loses 0 bases, and the germline ends lie 6 bases apart. Libraries were constructed by the immunoSEQ multiplex PCR assay. A mixture of 60 forward primers for TCR Vbeta segments and 13 reverse primers for TCR Jbeta segments was used in the multiplex PCR. The CDR3 region of rearranged TCR beta genes was amplified from genomic DNA with a multiplex PCR assay. The amplified TCR beta libraries were sequenced on the Illumina HiSeq System as 87-base-pair reads. The authors' pipeline ran thus. A later analysis tallied approximately 87 million unique TCR beta chains across the 650 to 750 repertoires, and roughly 11 million of those chains were shared by two or more donors. Raw reads were error-corrected and collapsed into unique sequences by a nearest-neighbor algorithm in which closely related sequences were merged to remove PCR and sequencing errors. V, D and J gene segments were assigned by aligning CDR3 sequences to IMGT reference sequences. For a sequence to be retained, a match of at least six nucleotides to both a V gene segment and a J gene segment was required. A rearrangement was called productive if the CDR3 had no stop codons and remained in frame with V and J, and every other rearrangement was called non-productive. CDR3 was defined according to IMGT convention as the region running from the second conserved V-encoded cysteine to the conserved J-encoded phenylalanine. In an earlier analysis of 550 to 650 of the donors, sequences lacking an unambiguous match to a single V gene segment were excluded. An earlier analysis of under 750 of the donors called V segments functional above 56.7% productive rearrangements and segregating when the between-donor standard deviation exceeded 5%. A statistical classification framework was built for diagnosing cytomegalovirus status from the catalog of TCR beta chain sequences. In a later analysis, TCR nucleotide sequences were compared against IMGT/GENE-DB human TR gene sequences so that V and J genes could be assigned. The TCRdist pipeline was used in a later analysis to assign CDR3 sequences and most-parsimonious VDJ recombination scenarios. In a later analysis, each TCR beta chain was defined by its CDR3 amino acid sequence together with its V-gene family, and reads lacking a unique V-gene family were excluded. To address suspected cross-contamination and a sequencing artifact, a later analysis removed a few hundred highly shared, low-generation-probability nucleotide sequences. For each public chain, a later analysis derived a clonal expansion index from normalized ranks of inferred template counts within each repertoire. A later analysis computed generation probabilities with a VDJ recombination model fitted to out-of-frame rearrangements, and checked the results against IGoR. In a later analysis, hypergeometric tests were used to score TCR-TCR, TCR-HLA and TCR-CMV co-occurrence, with a repertoire-size bias correction applied to TCR pairs. False discovery rates were estimated in a later analysis by permuting HLA or CMV assignments 20 times. A later analysis grouped co-occurring TCRs with DBSCAN, adding TCRdist sequence similarity when clustering within HLA-allele-positive subsets. For co-occurrence clustering, repertoires with fewer than 30,000 or more than 120,000 public chains were excluded, along with a handful of repertoires with anomalous nucleotide sharing. TCRdb provides this immuneACCESS table in a form limited to in-frame rearrangements. Some clones are lacking; in checked studies, under half of them reflect an unresolved V gene, and why the rest are absent is not known. That table is the source of V, J and clone size, and D and trimming were worked out from the DNA. The sample data list approximately 140,000 clones, and around 83% of these were observed just once. The ten largest clones take up 0.95% to 1.5% of the sample.

The data were taken from a study of cytomegalovirus exposure and HLA in healthy donors (dated by TCRdb to 2016 to 2017). Describing the broader study: According to an earlier analysis of a few hundred of the donors, some 180 million T cells yielded over 100 million unique TCR beta sequences and about 300 Gb of sequence data. An early release that covered roughly 600 HLA-typed donors contained about 290 gigabases of sequencing data and tens of millions of unique TCR sequences. The genetic ancestry cluster associated with self-reported Caucasian donors included 81% of the approximately 400 genotyped donors. The study aimed to test whether cataloging public T cell receptors could reveal signatures of past pathogen exposure. The study profiled the T cell repertoires of hundreds of subjects by immunosequencing and related them to cytomegalovirus serostatus. Along with the roughly 670-subject first cohort, a separate validation cohort of around 120 different subjects was used. To predict cytomegalovirus infection status, the study brought together high-throughput TCR immunosequencing, statistical association of individual TCRs with disease status, and machine learning. A later analysis re-examined previously published TCR beta repertoires from 610 or so donors and added high-resolution HLA genotyping to investigate patterns of TCR occurrence. Rather than using new phenotypic data, the later analysis identified candidate immune exposures from TCR beta sequences and from how often those sequences occurred across donors. In an earlier analysis of a few hundred of the donors, high-throughput TCR beta sequencing was used to judge whether each TCR beta V gene segment behaved as functional or pseudogenic. Donor age, sex, ethnicity and CMV serostatus were collected together with the repertoire data. A later genetic analysis used genome-wide SNP genotypes for about 55% of the 666 donors, treating that subset as a discovery cohort. All discovery cohort repertoires had been generated using a single sequencing platform. Class I and class II HLA loci were covered by the typing at four-digit resolution. The number of donors typed differed by locus, with about 620-630 for A, B, C, DRB1 and DQB1, roughly 520 for DQA1, over 600 for DPA1, and some 440 for DPB1. Because of strong linkage in the cohort, four or five DR-DQ haplotypes were treated as single units for association and clustering. Across some 400 genotyped donors of the cohort, an average of roughly 250,000 unique TCR beta nucleotide sequences per donor were sequenced, and approximately 17% of those sequences were non-productive.

The study at large found these results: Because counts were too low, roughly 16 rarely observed V segments, including chromosome 9 orphons, were left out of the earlier analysis of 500 to 750 of the donors. In a later analysis, most CMV-associated TCR beta chains were found to appear HLA-restricted, with HLA associations seemingly driven largely by CMV exposure. A later analysis reported that several top co-occurrence clusters appeared linked to parvovirus B19, influenza, CMV and Epstein-Barr virus. The only immune exposure information available for the cohort was CMV serostatus. An association between a missense DCLRE1C variant and V-gene and J-gene trimming of TCR beta chains was found in a later genetic analysis and replicated in an independent cohort. A further reported finding was that TCR beta sequences accurately predicted the HLA-A and HLA-B alleles for most subjects in the first cohort. Three of the identified cytomegalovirus-associated TCR beta chains were confirmed in vitro to be specific for cytomegalovirus antigens. Specific HLA alleles were associated with 18,000 or so TCR beta sequences at a false discovery rate of 0.05 in a later analysis. A cluster of highly shared sequence variants was judged likely to represent a technical artifact of the sequencing pipeline. The authors suggested that the approach could potentially be generalized to other disease states and immunological phenotypes. Most TCR sequences were observed very rarely across donors, whereas some public TCRs were present in many individuals. According to a later genetic analysis, donors in an Asian-associated ancestry cluster had fewer N-insertions in productive TCRs than the roughly 700-donor mean. The classifier was reported to diagnose cytomegalovirus status with high specificity and sensitivity in both the original and validation cohorts. An earlier analysis of approximately 570 of the donors showed that most TCR beta V segments appeared in productive rearrangements either about 90% or about 30% of the time, which broadly matched IMGT annotations. The cohort was sequenced for TCR beta chains only, and without alpha or paired-chain data the features that could be detected were limited. The presence/absence analyses assumed that sequencing depth was roughly uniform across donors, and that assumption may not be true. In a later analysis, TCR association rates were found to vary across HLA loci, with the most associated TCRs seen for DRB1 alleles and the fewest for HLA-C alleles. HLA typing was unavailable for some donors at each locus, so association tests used only the typed subset. A total of fewer than 200 TCR beta chains were listed by the study as associated with cytomegalovirus. Linkage disequilibrium might explain the correlated functional status among segregating V segments, but an unknown experimental factor could not be excluded. When HLA alleles, especially DR and DQ, strongly co-occurred, TCR associations were difficult to assign to individual alleles. The 87-base-pair reads could not distinguish some IMGT-functional V segments, including TRBV6-2 and TRBV6-3, so those segments were excluded. In a later analysis, HLA-associated TCR beta chains showed more clonal expansion and lower generation probabilities than non-associated chains that were equally common.

The cohort comprised 710 or so healthy bone marrow donors. At the time of sampling, all cohort members were nominally healthy, though unrecorded immune exposures were likely present. The donor was CMV seronegative and was included in the group of over 300 seronegative cohort members. Every donor gave a peripheral blood sample, and the peripheral blood mononuclear cells from that sample were used for TCR beta sequencing. Genomic DNA extraction from the blood cell samples was performed with the Qiagen DNeasy Blood Extraction Kit. The TCR originated in a girl under 10 years old in good health and CMV-seronegative. The sequence is built from TRBV15 and TRBJ2-1; the D gene assignment is ambiguous. Material for sequencing was PBMCs. The base sequence is TGTGCCACCAGCAGAGAAGATAGCTCCTACAATGAGCAGTTCTTC. Its product reads: CATSREDSSYNEQFF.